The T cell receptor (beta chain) under discussion was sequenced for a study of blood T cell repertoires in COVID-19. Study-level information: Sites in the United States, Italy and Spain provided acute and convalescent COVID-19 samples. Nucleic acid was either cDNA or gDNA, and it came from T cells, B-cell-depleted T cells, or PBMCs.

Authors' data handling: Estimation of nucleated cell counts relied on the amplification of reference gene primers. The assay was immunoSEQ multiplex PCR, and TCRdb's table has in-frame clones only and misses some. V and J calls and clone size are copied from that table; D and trimming were computed from the DNA. This repertoire shows 130,000 to 150,000 clones, roughly 84% found once; its top ten account for approximately 38%. This CDR3 is 14 amino acids long. Losses at the gene ends were 5 bases for V and 2 bases for J; bases not matched to a gene: 4. The germline gives CDR1 LNHNV, CDR2 YYDKDF (reference sequence). Only a few counts were recorded for this clone.

The specimen was peripheral blood. The chain combines TRBV15 with TRBJ2-5, with 8 bases aligning to TRBD2. The TCR was taken from a human donor in a cohort sampled during active COVID-19. CDR3 in DNA: TGTGCCACCAGCTCTCGCGGGGGGCAAGAGACCCAGTACTTC. This codes for CATSSRGGQETQYF.